The 29 T cell receptor beta chains below come from one sample, sequenced in a study of cytomegalovirus exposure and HLA in healthy donors. The PCR employed 60 Vbeta primers together with 13 Jbeta primers. The protocol was immunoSEQ multiplex PCR, while the TCRdb copy is restricted to in-frame clones and leaves out a portion. The table shows more than 95,000 clones, with 60% to 85% occurring only once. The sequenced sample consisted of PBMCs. These receptors were taken from a man aged 50-60 years in good health and CMV-seronegative.

The chain is built from TRBV5-6 and TRBJ2-1, with TRBD1 as a possible D gene (6 bases). Germline V lookup: CDR1 SGHDT, CDR2 YYEEEE. This CDR3 contains 14 residues. Trimming took 4 bases from V and 9 from J, leaving 17 bases between them. In DNA, the CDR3 is TGTGCCAGCAGCGGAACACAGGGTCCGGGTGAGCAGTTCTTC. It translates to CASSGTQGPGEQFF.

The rearrangement joins TRBV5-1 to TRBJ1-2; D remains unclear. Germline-derived CDR1 and CDR2 are SGHRS and YFSETQ. The CDR3 length is 17 residues. V lost 0 bases and J lost 2, with 17 bases in between. DNA for the CDR3: TGCGCCAGCAGCTTGGCCGCCCCCACAGAAACCAACTATGGCTACACCTTC. Residues: CASSLAAPTETNYGYTF.

The chain uses TRBV7-9 and TRBJ1-2; no definite D call. The CDR3 has 13 amino acids. Germline V CDR1 and CDR2: SEHNR, FQNEAQ (reference sequence). The V end was cut by 5 bases, the J end by 7 bases, with 14 bases between. The CDR3 spells CASSVRPRGGYTF. The CDR3 DNA reads TGTGCCAGCAGCGTCCGACCGAGAGGTGGCTACACCTTC.

The CDR3 region has the DNA TGCGCCAGCAGCCCCGCGGGACGGACGGACTATGGCTACACCTTC. Translated: CASSPAGRTDYGYTF. This chain joins TRBV5-1 and TRBJ1-2; D is possibly TRBD1 (5 bases). V dropped 4 bases and J dropped 3 bases, with 16 bases sitting between them. From germline, CDR1 is SGHRS and CDR2 YFSETQ. This CDR3 region has 15 residues.

This clone occurred once. This chain joins TRBV4-1 and TRBJ2-7; a weak D match, TRBD1 (6 bases). Germline values: CDR1 MGHRA, CDR2 YSYEKL. With 1 base removed from V and 4 bases from J, the gap between germline ends came to 11 bases. The CDR3 has 14 residues. The DNA of the CDR3 is TGCGCCAGCAGCCAAGTTGGGGGCGCGTACGAGCAGTACGTC. It encodes CASSQVGGAYEQYV.

The rearrangement links TRBV5-1 to TRBJ1-2; tentative D call: TRBD1 (5 bases). The ends were cut back, 1 base at V and 4 bases at J, with 11 bases in the middle. Germline-derived CDR1 and CDR2 are SGHRS and YFSETQ. The CDR3 is 14 residues long. The CDR3 region is CASSLSRQGYGYTF. CDR3 DNA sequence: TGCGCCAGCAGCTTGTCTAGGCAGGGCTATGGCTACACCTTC.

V gene TRBV27 combines with J gene TRBJ2-5; 15 bases are a match to TRBD2. The CDR3 is 15 amino acids. Germline V gene data show CDR1 as MNHEY and CDR2 as SMNVEV (reference sequence). Germline trimming cut 6 bases from V and 5 bases from J; bases unmatched to any gene: 4. The CDR3 loop is CASRGLAGGEETQYF. CDR3 coding DNA: TGTGCCAGCAGGGGACTAGCGGGGGGAGAGGAGACCCAGTACTTC.

The chain uses TRBV7-8 and TRBJ1-2; D may be TRBD1 (5 bases). This CDR3 is 14 amino acids long. V lost 1 base, J lost 5 bases, and 11 bases lay in between. Germline-derived CDR1 and CDR2 are SGHVS and FQNEAQ. The CDR3 DNA reads TGTGCCAGCAGCTTAGACAGGCTAAATTATGGCTACACCTTC. Translation gives CASSLDRLNYGYTF.

The J gene is TRBJ1-5, the V gene TRBV21-1; the D call in the table, TRBD1, was not verified against the DNA. TRBV21-1 is recorded as a pseudogene. The CDR3 covers 18 residues. For the CDR3, the DNA is TGTGCCAGCAGCAAAAACCGGACAGGGGGCGAGGACAATCAGCCCCAGCATTTT. Amino acid sequence: CASSKNRTGGEDNQPQHF.

The V and J genes are TRBV7-9 and TRBJ1-2, with D tentatively TRBD1 (6 bases). Trimming pared 5 bases from V and 2 bases from J, leaving 9 bases between. The CDR3 loop spans 13 amino acids. In germline, CDR1 is SEHNR, CDR2 FQNEAQ (reference sequence). In DNA, the CDR3 is TGTGCCAGCAGCCCCACAGGGAACTATGGCTACACCTTC. Translating it yields CASSPTGNYGYTF.

CDR3 loop: CASSEGGSSYNEQFF. Written as DNA, the CDR3 is TGTGCCAGCAGTGAGGGGGGGAGCTCCTACAATGAGCAGTTCTTC. V and J are TRBV6-1 and TRBJ2-1; 7 bases match TRBD2. Germline V CDR1 and CDR2: MNHNS, SASEGT. The CDR3 covers 15 residues. Trimming cost V 3 bases and J 0 bases; bases outside gene matches: 2.

V gene TRBV29-1 combines with J gene TRBJ1-1, with 8 positions matching TRBD1. Germline assignment: CDR1 SQVTM and CDR2 ANQGSEA. The length of the CDR3 is 14 residues. With 3 bases clipped from V and 5 bases from J, the junction kept 8 bases outside the gene matches. The CDR3 sequence is CSVDRTGSGTEAFF. DNA for the CDR3: TGCAGCGTTGACCGGACAGGGTCGGGGACTGAAGCTTTCTTT.

V and J are TRBV6-1 and TRBJ1-2; D is perhaps TRBD1 (5 bases). This CDR3 is 14 amino acids long. CDR1 and CDR2 (germline): MNHNS, SASEGT. V was shortened by 4 bases and J by 4 bases, with 13 bases between the two germline ends. CDR3 region: CASSGAGGTYGYTF. In DNA form, the CDR3 reads TGTGCCAGCAGTGGCGCTGGAGGGACCTATGGCTACACCTTC.

The chain uses TRBV6-1 and TRBJ1-5; D gene ambiguous. Looked up from germline, CDR1 is MNHNS and CDR2 is SASEGT. The CDR3 spans 15 residues. Trimming took off 0 bases at V and 4 bases at J, with 10 bases between the two ends. Here the CDR3 reads CASSEARRLNQPQHF. The CDR3 DNA reads as TGTGCCAGCAGTGAAGCGCGCAGACTTAATCAGCCCCAGCATTTT.

V is TRBV19 and J is TRBJ2-2, with TRBD2 identical over 11 bases. Germline lookup yields CDR1 LNHDA and CDR2 SQIVND (reference sequence). V gave up 7 bases and J gave up 1 base; unmatched junction bases: 5. The CDR3 has 16 amino acids. Here the CDR3 DNA reads TGTGCCAGTACCCTAGCGGGGGGTAAGAACACCGGGGAGCTGTTTTTT. This codes for CASTLAGGKNTGELFF.

This clone was counted once. The rearrangement links TRBV27 to TRBJ1-1, with 12 nucleotides matching TRBD1. CDR3 length: 16 amino acids. Germline CDR1 and CDR2: MNHEY and SMNVEV (reference sequence). V trimming: 3 bases; J trimming: 7 bases; junction bases outside the gene matches: 9. Here the CDR3 reads CASSFGTGGAGGEAFF. Here the CDR3 DNA reads TGTGCCAGCAGTTTCGGGACAGGGGGCGCGGGTGGTGAAGCTTTCTTT.

The genes are TRBV4-1 and TRBJ1-6; no reliable D call. V lost 0 bases, J lost 6 bases, and 12 bases lay in between. There are 16 residues in the CDR3. Germline V gene lookup returns CDR1 MGHRA and CDR2 YSYEKL. The CDR3 DNA reads as TGCGCCAGCAGCCAAGATGACGGGGTGGTTAATTCACCCCTCCACTTT. It codes for CASSQDDGVVNSPLHF.

This sequence joins TRBV5-4 and TRBJ2-1, with a tentative D call TRBD1 (5 bases). The CDR3 totals 17 residues. The germline gives CDR1 SGHNT, CDR2 YYREEE (reference sequence). V lost 4 bases to trimming and J lost 3 bases, with 20 bases between them. The CDR3, as DNA: TGTGCCAGCAGCAAGAAAGGGGAAGGGGCGAACTACAATGAGCAGTTCTTC. It is translated as CASSKKGEGANYNEQFF. Combining the CDR3 with reference TRBV5-4 and TRBJ2-1 gives the whole variable domain ETGVTQSPTHLIKTRGQQVTLRCSSQSGHNTVSWYQQALGQGPQFIFQYYREEENGRGNFPPRFSGLQFPNYSSELNVNALELDDSALYLCASSKKGEGANYNEQFFGPGTRLTVL.

The CDR3 DNA is TGTGCCAGCAGTTACGGGGGACAGGCCTTCTCACCCCTCCACTTT. It codes for CASSYGGQAFSPLHF. The gene calls are TRBV6-5 and TRBJ1-6, with TRBD1 matching over 8 bases. Losses at the gene ends were 2 bases for V and 10 bases for J; bases not matched to a gene: 7. The CDR3 has 15 amino acids. The V gene's germline CDR1 is MNHEY and CDR2 SVGAGI.

The rearrangement uses TRBV19 and TRBJ1-1; tentative D call: TRBD1 (6 bases). The CDR3 spans 14 residues. Germline V gives CDR1 LNHDA, CDR2 SQIVND (reference sequence). The V and J ends lost 2 bases and 4 bases respectively, with 11 bases between them. The CDR3: CASSIKVQGTEAFF. The CDR3 bases are TGTGCCAGTAGTATAAAGGTACAGGGCACTGAAGCTTTCTTT.

This sequence joins TRBV6-1 and TRBJ1-2; maybe TRBD1 (5 bases). Trimming stripped 9 bases from V and 2 bases from J, with 10 bases between. The germline gives CDR1 MNHNS, CDR2 SASEGT. The CDR3 sequence is 12 residues long. In DNA, the CDR3 is TGTGCCAGTAACCCAGGGAACTATGGCTACACCTTC. Translating it yields CASNPGNYGYTF.

The chain couples TRBV28 to TRBJ1-1; D is unclear. This CDR3 is 12 amino acids long. Germline CDR1 reads MDHEN; CDR2 reads SYDVKM. V lost 8 bases and J lost 7, with 14 bases in between. The CDR3, as DNA: TGTGCCAGCGGTGGACGGAGGCTTGAAGCTTTCTTT. Its translation is CASGGRRLEAFF. Drawing the rest from reference TRBV28 and TRBJ1-1, the complete variable domain is DVKVTQSSRYLVKRTGEKVFLECVQDMDHENMFWYRQDPGLGLRLIYFSYDVKMKEKGDIPEGYSVSREKKERFSLILESASTNQTSMYLCASGGRRLEAFFGQGTRLTVV.

The rearrangement links TRBV5-4 to TRBJ1-1; 7 nucleotides match TRBD1. Germline CDR1 and CDR2: SGHNT and YYREEE (reference sequence). The ends lost 4 bases at V and 7 bases at J; junction bases unmatched: 7. The CDR3 has 13 amino acids. CDR3 protein: CASSHTGQDEAFF. In DNA form, the CDR3 reads TGTGCCAGCAGCCACACAGGACAGGATGAAGCTTTCTTT. Full variable domain (outside the CDR3, taken from reference TRBV5-4 and TRBJ1-1): ETGVTQSPTHLIKTRGQQVTLRCSSQSGHNTVSWYQQALGQGPQFIFQYYREEENGRGNFPPRFSGLQFPNYSSELNVNALELDDSALYLCASSHTGQDEAFFGQGTRLTVV.

J is TRBJ1-3 and V is TRBV2; unclear D gene. Trimming pared 7 bases from V and 4 bases from J, leaving 5 bases between. This CDR3 spans 11 amino acids. Germline V gives CDR1 SNHLY, CDR2 FYNNEI. DNA of the CDR3: TGTGCCAGCACAACAGGAAACACCATATATTTT. Its translation: CASTTGNTIYF.

This clone was picked up one time. V is TRBV6-4 and J is TRBJ1-2; 7 positions agree with TRBD1. The CDR3 is 13 residues long. Germline-derived CDR1 and CDR2 are MRHNA and SNTAGT. The trim removed 2 bases at V and 3 bases at J, leaving 0 bases unmatched. The CDR3 DNA follows: TGTGCCAGCAGTGACACAGGGGACTATGGCTACACCTTC. Residues: CASSDTGDYGYTF.

The genes are TRBV5-6 and TRBJ1-1; a weak D match, TRBD1 (6 bases). From germline, CDR1 is SGHDT and CDR2 YYEEEE. The CDR3 contains 14 residues. The germline V and J ends were trimmed by 0 bases and 4 bases, with 10 bases remaining between them. CDR3 sequence: CASSLARGSTEAFF. CDR3 nucleotide sequence: TGTGCCAGCAGCTTGGCCAGGGGAAGCACTGAAGCTTTCTTT.

This rearrangement joins TRBV30 to TRBJ1-6, with D uncertain. Trimming removed 2 bases at V and 4 bases at J, with 15 bases between. Germline V gene data show CDR1 as GTSNPN and CDR2 as SVGIG (reference sequence). The CDR3 runs 16 residues. The CDR3 region has the DNA TGTGCCTGGAGTTCCACACCTAGAGGGTATAATTCACCCCTCCACTTT. It specifies CAWSSTPRGYNSPLHF.

V is TRBV7-9 and J is TRBJ1-1; no firm D call. This CDR3 region has 15 residues. V was clipped by 2 bases and J by 1 base, with 11 bases between them. The V gene's germline CDR1 is SEHNR and CDR2 FQNEAQ (reference sequence). The CDR3 sequence is CASSLRAAGNTEAFF. The CDR3 nucleotides are TGTGCCAGCAGCTTACGGGCAGCGGGGAACACTGAAGCTTTCTTT.

This chain joins TRBV10-1 and TRBJ2-1, with D possibly being TRBD1 (6 bases). V lost 2 bases and J 5 bases, leaving 10 bases between the germline ends. Germline V gene lookup returns CDR1 WNHNN and CDR2 SYGVQD (reference sequence). The CDR3 runs 14 residues. This CDR3 is CASSEVGANNEQFF. The CDR3 DNA is TGCGCCAGCAGTGAGGTGGGGGCAAACAATGAGCAGTTCTTC.